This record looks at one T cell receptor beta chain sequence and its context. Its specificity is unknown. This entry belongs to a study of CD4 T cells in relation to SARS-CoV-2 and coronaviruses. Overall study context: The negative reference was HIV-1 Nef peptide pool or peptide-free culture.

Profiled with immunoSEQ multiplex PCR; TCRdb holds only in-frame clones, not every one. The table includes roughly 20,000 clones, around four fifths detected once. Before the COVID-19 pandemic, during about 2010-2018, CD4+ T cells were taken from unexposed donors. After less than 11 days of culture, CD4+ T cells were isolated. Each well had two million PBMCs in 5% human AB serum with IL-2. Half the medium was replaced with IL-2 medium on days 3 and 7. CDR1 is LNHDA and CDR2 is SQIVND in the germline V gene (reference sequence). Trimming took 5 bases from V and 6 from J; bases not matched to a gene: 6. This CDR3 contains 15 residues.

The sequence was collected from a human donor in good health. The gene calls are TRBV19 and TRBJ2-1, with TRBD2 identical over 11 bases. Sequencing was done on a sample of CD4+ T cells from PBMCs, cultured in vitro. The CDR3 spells CASSLTSGSSNEQFF. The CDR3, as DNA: TGTGCCAGTAGTCTTACTAGCGGGAGTAGCAATGAGCAGTTCTTC. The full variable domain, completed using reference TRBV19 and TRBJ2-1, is DGGITQSPKYLFRKEGQNVTLSCEQNLNHDAMYWYRQDPGQGLRLIYYSQIVNDFQKGDIAEGYSVSREKKESFPLTVTSAQKNPTAFYLCASSLTSGSSNEQFFGPGTRLTVL.